Listed below are T cell receptor beta chains from one sample, sequenced in a study of T cell responses to AZD1222 COVID-19 vaccine. This table comes from immunoSEQ multiplex PCR, and its TCRdb copy is limited to in-frame clones, with some not included. The repertoire consists of some 160,000 clones, with more than 85% occurring once and the leading ten covering 0.7% to 0.9%. The sequencing here drew on peripheral blood, taken on day 0 of AZD1222 vaccination. The receptors stem from an adult in good health. CDR3s include the opening cysteine and the closing phenylalanine or tryptophan. A D gene is named only where the DNA matches it firmly. Some rows mark clone size as missing; the rest say once, few, many or name a class of expanded clone.

J | D | size | V | CDR3 | DNA
TRBJ1-1 | . | few | TRBV10-3 | CAISFTGQRAEAFF | TGTGCCATCAGCTTCACGGGACAACGCGCTGAAGCTTTCTTT
TRBJ1-2 | . | . | TRBV5-1 | CASSLEAGRHYGYTF | TGCGCCAGCAGCTTGGAGGCAGGGCGGCACTATGGCTACACCTTC
TRBJ2-7 | TRBD1 | . | TRBV19 | CASSGDRGPPYEQYF | TGTGCCAGTAGTGGGGACAGGGGGCCCCCCTACGAGCAGTACTTC
TRBJ2-5 | . | . | TRBV5-6 | CASSLSAQETQYF | TGTGCCAGCAGCTTGAGCGCTCAAGAGACCCAGTACTTC
TRBJ1-6 | . | . | TRBV5-1 | CASSNSYNSPLHF | TGCGCCAGCAGCAACTCCTATAATTCACCCCTCCACTTT
TRBJ2-7 | . | . | TRBV10-3 | CATAGSPPYEQYF | TGTGCCACCGCGGGATCTCCTCCCTACGAGCAGTACTTC
TRBJ2-3 | TRBD2 | . | TRBV7-2 | CASSGRGAADTQYF | TGTGCCAGCAGCGGGCGGGGGGCAGCAGATACGCAGTATTTT
TRBJ1-2 | . | . | TRBV12-3/TRBV12-4 | CASSFFQGTGYTF | TGTGCCAGCAGTTTTTTTCAGGGAACTGGCTACACCTTC
TRBJ2-1 | . | . | TRBV27 | CASSNWKGSSYNEQFF | TGTGCCAGCTCCAACTGGAAAGGGAGCTCCTACAATGAGCAGTTCTTC
TRBJ2-2 | . | . | TRBV15 | CATSPQGFYQNTGELFF | TGTGCCACCAGTCCACAGGGTTTTTATCAGAACACCGGGGAGCTGTTTTTT
TRBJ1-2 | TRBD1 | . | TRBV6-5 | CASSFDRGYGYTF | TGTGCCAGCAGCTTCGACAGGGGGTATGGCTACACCTTC
TRBJ1-6 | . | . | TRBV30 | CAGSSYNSPLHF | TGTGCCGGGTCCTCCTATAATTCACCCCTCCACTTT
TRBJ2-7 | TRBD1 | . | TRBV12-3/TRBV12-4 | CASSRDSSYEQYF | TGTGCCAGCAGTAGGGACAGTTCCTACGAGCAGTACTTC
TRBJ2-7 | TRBD1 | . | TRBV28 | CASRPGSGGLYEQYF | TGTGCCAGCAGACCGGGGTCAGGGGGCTTATACGAGCAGTACTTC
TRBJ1-6 | TRBD1 | . | TRBV10-1 | CASSGTDRASYNSPLHF | TGCGCCAGCAGTGGAACGGACAGGGCGAGTTATAATTCACCCCTCCACTTT
TRBJ1-1 | . | . | TRBV2 | CASRPGTSNTEAFF | TGTGCCAGCAGGCCCGGGACAAGCAACACTGAAGCTTTCTTT
TRBJ1-1 | . | . | TRBV5-1 | CASSLGLLLEVTEAFF | TGCGCCAGCAGCTTGGGTCTCCTCTTGGAGGTAACTGAAGCTTTCTTT
TRBJ2-5 | TRBD2 | . | TRBV10-2 | CASRIAGGRETQYF | TGCGCCAGTAGAATAGCGGGGGGCCGGGAGACCCAGTACTTC
TRBJ2-7 | TRBD1 | . | TRBV2 | CASTPSPTGGTYEQYF | TGTGCCAGCACCCCATCCCCGACAGGGGGCACCTACGAGCAGTACTTC
TRBJ1-1 | TRBD1 | . | TRBV6-5 | CASTPTGGRSEAFF | TGTGCCAGCACCCCTACAGGGGGCAGGTCTGAAGCTTTCTTT
TRBJ1-3 | . | . | TRBV14 | CASSLGGGTSSGNTIYF | TGTGCCAGCAGCCTCGGAGGCGGCACCTCCTCTGGAAACACCATATATTTT
TRBJ1-4 | . | . | TRBV3-1/TRBV3-2 | CASSQGVSGVNEKLFF | TGTGCCAGCAGCCAAGGCGTATCAGGGGTAAATGAAAAACTGTTTTTT
TRBJ1-5 | . | . | TRBV5-8 | CASSYPTSQPQHF | TGTGCCAGCAGCTACCCGACCTCACAGCCCCAGCATTTT
TRBJ1-5 | TRBD1 | once | TRBV2 | CASSAATGSNQPQHF | TGTGCCAGCAGTGCGGCGACAGGGTCAAATCAGCCCCAGCATTTT
TRBJ1-3 | TRBD1 | . | TRBV7-2 | CASSLGTGGLPGNTIYF | TGTGCCAGCAGCTTAGGGACAGGGGGCCTTCCCGGAAACACCATATATTTT
TRBJ2-5 | TRBD2 | . | TRBV5-1 | CASRLAGQETQYF | TGCGCCAGCAGACTAGCGGGCCAAGAGACCCAGTACTTC
TRBJ1-2 | . | . | TRBV9 | CASSRGLTSYGYTF | TGTGCCAGCAGCAGGGGACTGACCTCCTATGGCTACACCTTC